Sequencing of this T cell receptor beta chain was carried out in a study of shared clonotypes between healthy human individuals. Turning to the study itself: Three CD4 naive, three CD4 memory, two CD8 naive and one CD8 memory plate were used per donor. Findings of the study overall: About 5% of naive CD4 clonotypes were shared across several donors. Investigators expected sequencing depth to affect clonotype sharing among donors.

After removal of 4 bases from V and 7 bases from J, the junction contained 14 bases not matched to a gene. The CDR3 sequence is 18 residues long. Looked up from germline, CDR1 is MNHNS and CDR2 is SASEGT. Repertoires were generated with immunoSEQ multiplex PCR, while TCRdb's copy carries only in-frame clones and drops some. The repertoire includes 95,000 to 120,000 clones, over 65% of them detected once, and about 24% sits in the top ten. CD45RO+ cells plus CCR7-negative CD45RA+ TemRA cells formed CD8 memory. Turning to this clone: Its cognate antigen is unknown.

This receptor was taken from a woman in her 30s in good health. Sequencing input: memory CD8+ T cells sorted from blood. The subset is: CD45RO+ cells pooled with CCR7-negative TemRA cells. This chain links TRBV6-1 with TRBJ2-7; TRBD2 aligns across 15 bases. The DNA of the CDR3 is TGTGCCAGCAGTGTGCTTCCCTGGACTAGCGGGAGGGTTGGGGAGCAGTACTTC. Encoded protein: CASSVLPWTSGRVGEQYF.